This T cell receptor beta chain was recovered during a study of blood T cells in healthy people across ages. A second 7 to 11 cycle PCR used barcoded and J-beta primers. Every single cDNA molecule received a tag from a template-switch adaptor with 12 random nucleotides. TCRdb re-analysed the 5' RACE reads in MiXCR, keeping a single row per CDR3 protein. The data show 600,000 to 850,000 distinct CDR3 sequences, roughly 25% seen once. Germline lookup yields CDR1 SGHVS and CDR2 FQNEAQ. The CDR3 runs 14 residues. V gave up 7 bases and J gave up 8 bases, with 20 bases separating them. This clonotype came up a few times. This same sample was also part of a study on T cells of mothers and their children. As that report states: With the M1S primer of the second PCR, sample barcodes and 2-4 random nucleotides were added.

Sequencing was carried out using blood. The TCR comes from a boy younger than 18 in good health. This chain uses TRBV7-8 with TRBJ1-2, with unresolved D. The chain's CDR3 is CASTHGSPERGYTF. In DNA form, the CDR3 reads TGTGCCAGCACCCATGGCAGTCCAGAAAGGGGCTACACCTTC.